This entry concerns a single T cell receptor (beta chain). In the original processing: Nucleated cell number was recorded as an estimate derived from reference gene primer amplification. The data were produced by immunoSEQ multiplex PCR, yet TCRdb's version contains in-frame clones alone and is incomplete. The D gene and trimming were derived from the DNA, and the V and J assignments and clone size from that table. The table records approximately 500,000 clones, nearly 90% of them present only once. CDR1 is SGHNT, CDR2 YYREEE, per germline (reference sequence). The V end was cut by 5 bases, the J end by 2 bases, with 10 bases between. CDR3 length equals 13 residues. The record originates from a study of blood T cell repertoires in COVID-19. Study background: Samples came from the United States, Italy and Spain, spanning acute and convalescent COVID-19. From T cells, B-cell-depleted T cells, or PBMCs came the material, which was cDNA or gDNA.

This receptor was identified in a man younger than 30 with COVID-19, enrolled during active disease. This chain uses TRBV5-4 with TRBJ2-5; D may be TRBD1 (6 bases). The sequencing input was peripheral blood. DNA for the CDR3: TGTGCCAGCAGAATTGGACAGCAAGAGACCCAGTACTTC. Translation gives CASRIGQQETQYF.